These 4 T cell receptor beta chains originate from one sample sequenced in a study of T cells and Merkel cell carcinoma outcomes. Data came from immunoSEQ multiplex PCR; TCRdb stores just in-frame clones and leaves some out. The sample has around 15,000 clones; over 80% are singletons. The sample was tumor tissue from Merkel cell carcinoma. The receptors come from a human donor with Merkel cell carcinoma.

This clone was seen once. The chain recombines TRBV6-6 with TRBJ2-1; unclear D gene. V lost 2 bases, J lost 3 bases, and 11 bases lay in between. Germline V gene sequence: CDR1 MNHNY, CDR2 SVGAGI (reference sequence). This CDR3 has 15 residues. CDR3 DNA: TGTGCCAGCAGTTACGGCGCGCCGATCTACAATGAGCAGTTCTTC. Translation: CASSYGAPIYNEQFF.

The J gene is TRBJ1-2, the V gene TRBV7-9; 9 positions match TRBD1. With V trimmed by 5 bases and J by 8 bases, 12 bases remained unmatched. The CDR3 totals 15 residues. The germline V gene encodes CDR1 SEHNR and CDR2 FQNEAQ (reference sequence). This CDR3 reads CASSIAGTGRVGYTF. The CDR3 nucleotides are TGTGCCAGCAGCATCGCCGGGACAGGGCGAGTAGGCTACACCTTC.

This chain links TRBV5-4 with TRBJ1-5; D not certain. Trimming shortened V by 4 bases and J by 9 bases, and 17 bases separated the two germline ends. Germline CDR1 reads SGHNT; CDR2 reads YYREEE (reference sequence). This CDR3 is built from 14 residues. The CDR3 reads CASSPYIEWPPQHF. CDR3 sequence (DNA): TGTGCCAGCAGCCCTTACATTGAGTGGCCGCCCCAGCATTTT.

V gene TRBV7-9 combines with J gene TRBJ1-2; no definite D call. The CDR3 covers 15 residues. Germline V gives CDR1 SEHNR, CDR2 FQNEAQ (reference sequence). The V and J ends lost 4 bases and 3 bases respectively, with 15 bases between them. The DNA of the CDR3 is TGTGCCAGCAGCTCATGGATCTCCAAATACTATGGCTACACCTTC. Its translation: CASSSWISKYYGYTF.